Following are 17 T cell receptor beta chains from one sample sequenced in a study of graft-versus-host responses after intestinal transplantation. The protocol was immunoSEQ multiplex PCR, while the TCRdb copy is restricted to in-frame clones and leaves out a portion. There are tens of thousands of clones in the sample; more than 80% occur only once, and less than 6% lies in the top ten. Sequenced here: PBMCs, sampled 650 to 670 days after intestinal transplant. Every receptor here comes from a human patient who received an intestinal transplant, so some T cells may come from the graft donor.

This clone was detected only once. This chain uses TRBV10-3 with TRBJ2-3; D is possibly TRBD1 or TRBD2 (5 bases each). Germline V gives CDR1 ENHRY, CDR2 SYGVKD. The CDR3 is 14 residues long. The V gene lost 8 bases and the J gene lost 4 bases, with 16 bases spanning the gap. CDR3 coding DNA: TGTGCCATCGCCGGGACCCGCGGTCCAGATACGCAGTATTTT. This codes for CAIAGTRGPDTQYF.

CDR3: CASSPIEGMNYGYTF. As DNA, the CDR3 is TGTGCCAGCTCACCGATAGAAGGGATGAACTATGGCTACACCTTC. The rearrangement joins TRBV18 to TRBJ1-2; no firm D call. The CDR3 contains 15 residues. Looked up from germline, CDR1 is KGHSH and CDR2 is LQKENI. V gave up 3 bases and J gave up 2 bases, with 13 bases separating them. Supplemented by reference TRBV18 and TRBJ1-2, the full variable domain reads NAGVMQNPRHLVRRRGQEARLRCSPMKGHSHVYWYRQLPEEGLKFMVYLQKENIIDESGMPKERFSAEFPKEGPSILRIQQVVRGDSAAYFCASSPIEGMNYGYTFGSGTRLTVV.

The chain uses TRBV5-6 and TRBJ2-7, with unresolved D. The length of the CDR3 is 13 residues. V shed 1 base and J shed 3 bases, with 8 bases lying between them. Germline V CDR1 and CDR2: SGHDT, YYEEEE. CDR3 sequence reads: CASSLFSSYEQYF. The CDR3 coding sequence is TGTGCCAGCAGCTTGTTTAGTAGCTACGAGCAGTACTTC. Full variable domain (rest looked up from reference TRBV5-6 and TRBJ2-7): DAGVTQSPTHLIKTRGQQVTLRCSPKSGHDTVSWYQQALGQGPQFIFQYYEEEERQRGNFPDRFSGHQFPNYSSELNVNALLLGDSALYLCASSLFSSYEQYFGPGTRLTVT.

V and J are TRBV11-2 and TRBJ2-7, with D possibly TRBD2 on 6 matching bases. This CDR3 spans 13 amino acids. Trimming took 4 bases from V and 3 from J, leaving 10 bases between them. The germline V gene encodes CDR1 SGHAT and CDR2 FQNNGV. CDR3: CASSSLGGYEQYF. Here the CDR3 DNA reads TGTGCCAGCAGCTCCCTCGGGGGCTACGAGCAGTACTTC.

CDR3 in DNA: TGCAGCGTTGGGTCGCTAGCGGGGGGGTACGAGCAGTACTTC. As protein: CSVGSLAGGYEQYF. The J gene is TRBJ2-7, the V gene TRBV29-1; 12 bases align to TRBD2. Trimming cost V 4 bases and J 4 bases; bases outside gene matches: 5. Germline V gene sequence: CDR1 SQVTM, CDR2 ANQGSEA. CDR3 size: 14 residues.

V and J are TRBV19 and TRBJ2-6; D unresolved. V gave up 8 bases and J gave up 2 bases, with 13 bases separating them. Germline V gene sequence: CDR1 LNHDA, CDR2 SQIVND (reference sequence). The CDR3 sequence is 15 residues long. DNA for the CDR3: TGTGCCAGTTTGTCTGGAGTGGCTGGGGCCAACGTCCTGACTTTC. It encodes CASLSGVAGANVLTF.

The V call is TRBV7-8, the J call TRBJ2-7; the D gene is possibly TRBD1 (6 bases). Germline loops: CDR1 SGHVS, CDR2 FQNEAQ. The CDR3 has 17 amino acids. Trimming left V 5 bases short and J 2 bases short, with 22 bases between. The CDR3 region is CASSGNVPGTQPYEQYF. The DNA of the CDR3 is TGTGCCAGCAGCGGCAACGTTCCCGGGACACAGCCCTACGAGCAGTACTTC.

V gene TRBV7-8 combines with J gene TRBJ1-2; D gene unclear. The CDR3 consists of 15 residues. V lost 4 bases, J lost 2 bases, and 14 bases lay in between. From germline, CDR1 is SGHVS and CDR2 FQNEAQ. CDR3 sequence (DNA): TGTGCCAGCAGCTCAGATATTATTAGGAACTATGGCTACACCTTC. Translating it yields CASSSDIIRNYGYTF.

V gene TRBV5-1 combines with J gene TRBJ2-7; TRBD1 matches at 9 bases. J gave up 9 bases and V 4 bases, and 8 bases lay outside the gene matches. Germline V CDR1 and CDR2: SGHRS, YFSETQ. The CDR3 covers 13 residues. CDR3 coding DNA: TGCGCCAGCAGCCCCCGGGACAGGGTGGGGCAGTACTTC. This encodes CASSPRDRVGQYF.

V and J are TRBV18 and TRBJ2-5; the match to TRBD2 covers 7 bases. With 3 bases clipped from V and 1 base from J, the junction kept 5 bases outside the gene matches. CDR1 is KGHSH, CDR2 LQKENI, per germline. The length of the CDR3 is 15 residues. CDR3 in DNA: TGTGCCAGCTCACCTCAGCGGGGAACCCAAGAGACCCAGTACTTC. Its translation is CASSPQRGTQETQYF.

In nucleotides, the CDR3 is TGCGCCAGCAGCTTGGGTGGAATAGCGGGGGGGCCGACAGATACGCAGTATTTT. This translates into CASSLGGIAGGPTDTQYF. The chain joins TRBV5-1 to TRBJ2-3; 11 bases line up with TRBD2. The junction had 9 bases not matched to a gene; V was cut back by 0 bases and J by 3 bases. The CDR3 loop spans 18 amino acids. Germline CDR1 reads SGHRS; CDR2 reads YFSETQ.

The chain combines TRBV6-1 with TRBJ1-2; the D gene is possibly TRBD1 (5 bases). Trimming took off 4 bases at V and 10 bases at J, with 22 bases between the two ends. Germline CDR1 MNHNS, CDR2 SASEGT. This CDR3 is built from 15 residues. The DNA for the CDR3 is TGTGCCAGCAGTGCGGAGGTCATCGGGACGAGTGCCTACACCTTC. This translates into CASSAEVIGTSAYTF.

The chain combines TRBV19 with TRBJ2-7; D possibly uses TRBD1 or TRBD2 (5 bases each). The CDR3 is 13 amino acids. Trimming left V 5 bases short and J 2 bases short, with 10 bases between. The germline CDR1 and CDR2 sequences are LNHDA and SQIVND (reference sequence). The CDR3 sequence: CASSRDGTYEQYF. The CDR3 region has the DNA TGTGCCAGTAGTCGGGACGGGACCTACGAGCAGTACTTC.

The rearrangement uses TRBV9 and TRBJ1-4, with TRBD1 matching 7 bases. Germline-derived CDR1 and CDR2 are SGDLS and YYNGEE. The junction had 12 bases not matched to a gene; V was cut back by 2 bases and J by 11 bases. This CDR3 has 15 amino acids. CDR3 DNA sequence: TGTGCCAGCAGCGTGGGAGACAGGGAGCGCGGCAAACTGTTTTTT. Translating gives CASSVGDRERGKLFF.

The rearrangement uses TRBV19 and TRBJ1-2; 11 positions agree with TRBD1. Germline loops: CDR1 LNHDA, CDR2 SQIVND (reference sequence). The ends lost 6 bases at V and 0 bases at J; junction bases unmatched: 0. The CDR3 spans 14 residues. CDR3 loop: CASRGQGANYGYTF. The CDR3 DNA reads as TGTGCCAGTAGGGGACAGGGGGCTAACTATGGCTACACCTTC.

The chain uses TRBV5-1 and TRBJ2-7; 10 positions agree with TRBD1. J gave up 6 bases and V 0 bases, and 6 bases lay outside the gene matches. Germline-derived CDR1 and CDR2 are SGHRS and YFSETQ. This CDR3 region has 15 residues. The CDR3 is CASSLAPGQGREQYF. The CDR3 DNA reads TGCGCCAGCAGCTTGGCTCCGGGACAGGGGCGCGAGCAGTACTTC.

The chain links TRBV6-5 to TRBJ1-1; tentative D call: TRBD1 (5 bases). Germline lookup yields CDR1 MNHEY and CDR2 SVGAGI. The CDR3 loop spans 13 amino acids. V was pared by 5 bases and J by 3 bases, with 10 bases between. This CDR3 is CASSGSRDTEAFF. The CDR3 nucleotides read TGTGCCAGCAGTGGTAGCAGGGACACTGAAGCTTTCTTT.